The present T cell receptor (beta chain) was sequenced within a study of blood T cell repertoires in COVID-19. Across the study: Whether acute or convalescent, the COVID-19 samples came from the United States, Italy and Spain. Sample material is recorded as cDNA or gDNA derived from T cells, B-cell-depleted T cells, or PBMCs.

Source study methods: Amplification with reference gene primers provided the estimates of nucleated cell counts. Data came from immunoSEQ multiplex PCR; TCRdb stores just in-frame clones and leaves some out. That table furnishes V, J and clone size, whereas the DNA furnished D and trimming. The table includes 150,000 to 200,000 clones, approximately 83% detected once. The trim removed 2 bases at V and 1 base at J, leaving 6 bases unmatched. The CDR3 has 18 amino acids. Germline V gives CDR1 MNHNS, CDR2 SASEGT. This TCR was sampled from a man between 65 and 85 years old who had recovered from COVID-19. The chain has TRBV6-1 and TRBJ2-1; 12 nucleotides agree with TRBD2. Sequencing was performed on peripheral blood. The CDR3: CASSEQLAGGASYNEQFF. CDR3 DNA sequence: TGTGCCAGCAGTGAACAACTAGCGGGAGGAGCGTCCTACAATGAGCAGTTCTTC.